These T cell receptor beta chains were read from a single sample in a study of post-analysis software for immune sequencing data. TCRdb re-analysed the PCR reads in MiXCR, keeping a single row per CDR3 protein. The table records about 150,000 distinct CDR3 sequences, roughly 31% of them present only once. Specimen: blood. The origin of the receptors is a girl aged 5 to 17 with multiple sclerosis. The CDR3 runs from the conserved cysteine through the conserved F or W. D genes are given only for firm matches. Clone size, where shown, is once, few, many, or a class for clones that have expanded.

v_call: TRBV6-5
j_call: TRBJ1-3
clone_size: -
cdr3_length: 14
d_call: -
cdr3_nt: TGTGCCAGCGGGTACCAGGGTTCGGGAAACACCATATATTTT
cdr3_aa: CASGYQGSGNTIYF

v_call: TRBV20-1
j_call: TRBJ1-4
clone_size: many
cdr3_length: 12
d_call: -
cdr3_nt: TGCAGTGCTAGTGGACTTACTGAAAAACTGTTTTTT
cdr3_aa: CSASGLTEKLFF

v_call: TRBV6-1
j_call: TRBJ1-2
clone_size: many
cdr3_length: 13
d_call: -
cdr3_nt: TGTGCCAGCAGTGGACTGCTGGGGGGTGGCTACACCTTC
cdr3_aa: CASSGLLGGGYTF

v_call: TRBV27
j_call: TRBJ2-5
clone_size: many
cdr3_length: 17
d_call: TRBD2
cdr3_nt: TGTGCCAGCAGTTTATATCCCTACGGGGGGGATAGCGGGAGCCAGTACTTC
cdr3_aa: CASSLYPYGGDSGSQYF

v_call: TRBV20-1
j_call: TRBJ2-1
clone_size: -
cdr3_length: 15
d_call: TRBD2
cdr3_nt: TGCAGTGCTCGCCGTAGCGGGAAGGAAGGCAATGAGCAGTTCTTC
cdr3_aa: CSARRSGKEGNEQFF

v_call: TRBV12-3/TRBV12-4
j_call: TRBJ2-3
clone_size: -
cdr3_length: 16
d_call: TRBD2
cdr3_nt: TGTGCCAGCAGTTTACCGCTAGCGGGACGCACAGATACGCAGTATTTT
cdr3_aa: CASSLPLAGRTDTQYF

v_call: TRBV19
j_call: TRBJ2-4
clone_size: once
cdr3_length: 13
d_call: -
cdr3_nt: TGTGCCAGTAGTATATCAAGGGAAAACATTCAGTACTTC
cdr3_aa: CASSISRENIQYF

v_call: TRBV28
j_call: TRBJ2-1
clone_size: few
cdr3_length: 16
d_call: TRBD1
cdr3_nt: TGTGCCAGCAGTCGGTCGACAGGGTGGAGGTACAATGAGCAGTTCTTC
cdr3_aa: CASSRSTGWRYNEQFF

v_call: TRBV12-3/TRBV12-4
j_call: TRBJ2-3
clone_size: -
cdr3_length: 16
d_call: TRBD2
cdr3_nt: TGTGCCAGCAGCTCAGGGACTAGCGGGATGATAGATACGCAGTATTTT
cdr3_aa: CASSSGTSGMIDTQYF

v_call: TRBV7-3
j_call: TRBJ1-6
clone_size: -
cdr3_length: 15
d_call: TRBD1
cdr3_nt: TGTGCCAGCAGCGAGACAGGGGGCGCGGGTTCACCCCTCCACTTT
cdr3_aa: CASSETGGAGSPLHF

v_call: TRBV5-1
j_call: TRBJ1-4
clone_size: few
cdr3_length: 15
d_call: -
cdr3_nt: TGCGCCAGCAGCTTGTACCAAGCGGGAGGTGAAAAACTGTTTTTT
cdr3_aa: CASSLYQAGGEKLFF

v_call: TRBV12-3/TRBV12-4
j_call: TRBJ2-5
clone_size: -
cdr3_length: 18
d_call: -
cdr3_nt: TGTGTCAGCAGCCCCAATGCCGGGGCCCGGGGCGGGCAAGAGACCCAGTACTTC
cdr3_aa: CVSSPNAGARGGQETQYF

v_call: TRBV20-1
j_call: TRBJ2-2
clone_size: -
cdr3_length: 14
d_call: TRBD1
cdr3_nt: TGCAGTGCTACGAGGGACAGGGGCACCGGGGAGCTGTTTTTT
cdr3_aa: CSATRDRGTGELFF

v_call: TRBV29-1
j_call: TRBJ2-6
clone_size: many
cdr3_length: 14
d_call: -
cdr3_nt: TGCAGCGTTGAAAGCCAGACTGGGGCCAACGTCCTGACTTTC
cdr3_aa: CSVESQTGANVLTF

v_call: TRBV15
j_call: TRBJ1-1
clone_size: -
cdr3_length: 15
d_call: TRBD1
cdr3_nt: TGTGCCACCAGGGAAGGGTCGACAGGGCGACAAGGAGCTTTCTTT
cdr3_aa: CATREGSTGRQGAFF